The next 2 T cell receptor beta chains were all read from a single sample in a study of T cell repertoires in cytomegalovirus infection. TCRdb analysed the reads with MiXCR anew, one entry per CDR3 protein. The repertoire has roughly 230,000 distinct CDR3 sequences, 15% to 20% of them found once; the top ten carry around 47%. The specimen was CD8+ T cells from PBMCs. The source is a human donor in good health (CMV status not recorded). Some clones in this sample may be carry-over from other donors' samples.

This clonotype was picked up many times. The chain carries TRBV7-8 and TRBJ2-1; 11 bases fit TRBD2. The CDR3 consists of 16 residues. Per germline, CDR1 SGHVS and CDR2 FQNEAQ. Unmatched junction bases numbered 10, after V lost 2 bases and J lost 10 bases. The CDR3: CASSLLAGTSGEEQFF. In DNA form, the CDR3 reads TGTGCCAGCAGCTTACTCGCCGGGACTAGCGGCGAAGAGCAGTTCTTC.

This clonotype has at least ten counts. The CDR3 is CASSRERPGARNYNEQFF. The CDR3 DNA is TGTGCCAGCAGCCGAGAGAGGCCGGGGGCCCGGAATTACAATGAGCAGTTCTTC. The chain links TRBV7-6 to TRBJ2-1, with D possibly called TRBD1 or TRBD2 (6 bases each). Trimming stripped 5 bases from V and 4 bases from J, with 24 bases between. CDR3 length: 18 residues. Looked up from germline, CDR1 is SGHVS and CDR2 is FNYEAQ.